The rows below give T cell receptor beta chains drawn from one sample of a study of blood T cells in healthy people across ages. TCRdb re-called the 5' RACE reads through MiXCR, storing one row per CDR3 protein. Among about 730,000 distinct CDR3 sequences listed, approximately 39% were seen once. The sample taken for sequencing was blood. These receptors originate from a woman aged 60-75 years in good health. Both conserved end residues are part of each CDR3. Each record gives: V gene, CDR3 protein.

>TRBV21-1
CASSKAPSHGYTF
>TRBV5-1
CASSATSLRDEQFF
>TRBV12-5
CASGSVRAGANVLTF
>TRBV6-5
CASSYNRGNEQFF
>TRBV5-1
CASSARKTENGYTF
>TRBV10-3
CAISESSDRNSPLHF
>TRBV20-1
CSAATTLSSYNEQFF
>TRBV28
CASGTGSATNEKLFF
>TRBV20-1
CSARQGAGGANVLTF
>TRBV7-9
CASSFAQYQETQYF
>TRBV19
CASSITQISNQPQHF
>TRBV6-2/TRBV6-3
CASSSPDREPEAFF
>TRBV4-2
CASSQEGSGELFF
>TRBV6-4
CASSDLGTGRTDTQYF
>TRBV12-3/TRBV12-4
CASSAGTHSSYEQYF
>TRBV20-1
CSARDWGDRGVKYGYTF
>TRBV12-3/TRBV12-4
CASSRDSFSGANVLTF
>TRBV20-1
CSARGNRGRADTQYF
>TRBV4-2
CASSQDGENTDTQYF
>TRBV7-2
CASSRASGDSKNIQYF
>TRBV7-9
CASSPAVTYEQYF
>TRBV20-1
CSASTMGRQGLGKNIQYF
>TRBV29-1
CSVVWGMMVMNTEAFF
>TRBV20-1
CSVLAGGTVYEQYF
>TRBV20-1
CSALTRLAGGSYNEQFF
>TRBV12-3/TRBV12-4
CASSLSDAGHYEQYF
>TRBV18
CASSPRRTDGSGANVLTF
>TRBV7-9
CASSFLETGINEQYF
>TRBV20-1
CSATARGRGDTQYF
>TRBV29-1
CSVGEGGQGEKLFF
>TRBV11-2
CASSFGQTNYGYTF
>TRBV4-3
CASSPQGRSGRGTETQYF
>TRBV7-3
CASSLAGTSGDEQFF
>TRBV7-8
CASSLRLSGETQYF
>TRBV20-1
CSARWPSGGPYNEQFF
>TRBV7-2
CASSLLPRGMNTEAFF
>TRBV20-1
CSARDLGGRASYEQYF
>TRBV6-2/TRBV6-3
CAGSYFAEAMDEQFF
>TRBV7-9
CASSLEWQETQYF
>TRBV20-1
CSARDKRTQHF
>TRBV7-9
CASSSGGTPNYGYTF